This T cell receptor (beta chain) was captured by sequencing in a study of blood T cell repertoires in COVID-19. Whole-study context: The United States, Italy and Spain supplied acute and convalescent COVID-19 samples. PBMCs, B-cell-depleted T cells, or T cells provided the cDNA or gDNA that made up the material.

Original methodology: How many nucleated cells were present was estimated from reference gene primer amplification. Only in-frame clones appear in the TCRdb table, and some are missing; sequencing was by immunoSEQ multiplex PCR. From that table come the V and J calls and clone size; the DNA was used to work out D and trimming. The sample includes some 160,000 clones, about 86% of them seen just once. The CDR3 runs to 13 residues. After removal of 4 bases from V and 3 bases from J, the junction contained 1 base not matched to a gene. Germline V lookup: CDR1 SGHTA, CDR2 FQGNSA. The chain links TRBV7-2 to TRBJ2-3, with 7 bases identical to TRBD2. What was sequenced was peripheral blood. The TCR sequence derives from a woman between 65 and 79 years old with acute or convalescent COVID-19. The CDR3 DNA is TGTGCCAGCAGCTCGGGGGGTACAGATACGCAGTATTTT. As protein: CASSSGGTDTQYF. The full variable domain, in which reference TRBV7-2 and TRBJ2-3 provide the parts outside the CDR3, is GAGVSQSPSNKVTEKGKDVELRCDPISGHTALYWYRQSLGQGLEFLIYFQGNSAPDKSGLPSDRFSAERTGGSVSTLTIQRTQQEDSAVYLCASSSGGTDTQYFGPGTRLTVL.